Listed below are T cell receptor beta chains from one sample, sequenced in a study of T cell changes during pregnancy in multiple sclerosis. Using immunoSEQ multiplex PCR, the repertoire was profiled, and TCRdb retains in-frame clones only, with some absent. Of 35,000 to 40,000 clones in the sample, less than 95% were seen once. Here the sequenced sample was CD4+ T cells from peripheral blood mononuclear cells, taken in the second trimester of pregnancy. The source of these receptors is a female donor with multiple sclerosis, enrolled in a pregnancy study. CDR3s include the opening cysteine and the closing phenylalanine or tryptophan. The D gene is left open where the match is weak. Where a row states a size, it is once, few, many or the class of an expanded clone; other rows omit it.

j_gene | v_gene | d_gene | abundance | CDR3nt | CDR3aa
TRBJ2-7 | TRBV6-1 | TRBD1 | . | TGTGCCAGCAGTGCGGAGTGGACAGGAATATACGAGCAGTACTTC | CASSAEWTGIYEQYF
TRBJ2-1 | TRBV11-2 | . | . | TGTGCCAGCAGCTCCAGGCAGGGCAATGAGCAGTTCTTC | CASSSRQGNEQFF
TRBJ1-2 | TRBV7-8 | TRBD1 | . | TGTGCCAGCAGCCTATTCTGGGACAGTTCTAACTATGGCTACACCTTC | CASSLFWDSSNYGYTF
TRBJ1-1 | TRBV5-4 | . | . | TGTGCCAGCAGCTTGACAGGGCTTGACACTGAAGCTTTCTTT | CASSLTGLDTEAFF
TRBJ1-1 | TRBV7-3 | . | . | TGTGCCAGCAGCTCGACAGGCCCGAACACTGAAGCTTTCTTT | CASSSTGPNTEAFF
TRBJ2-1 | TRBV27 | . | once | TGTGCCAGCAGTTTATGGGGGGAGCCTAGGGCGGCGGAGCAGTTCTTC | CASSLWGEPRAAEQFF
TRBJ2-7 | TRBV27 | . | . | TGTGCCAGCAGTCCGCCGGGTCTCCCGCCGGAGCAGTACTTC | CASSPPGLPPEQYF
TRBJ2-6 | TRBV9 | . | . | TGTGCCAGCAGCCCGCGACCGCTAGACCTCTCTGGGGCCAACGTCCTGACTTTC | CASSPRPLDLSGANVLTF
TRBJ2-7 | TRBV5-1 | . | . | TGCGCCAGCAGCTTGGGGACACTCTCCTACGAGCAGTACTTC | CASSLGTLSYEQYF
TRBJ2-5 | TRBV7-9 | TRBD2 | once | TGTGCCAGCAGCTTACCGGGACTAGCGGGAGTGGAGACCCAGTACTTC | CASSLPGLAGVETQYF
TRBJ1-1 | TRBV19 | . | . | TGTGCCAGTAGTACAGGGATGAACACTGAAGCTTTCTTT | CASSTGMNTEAFF
TRBJ2-1 | TRBV5-4 | . | . | TGTGCCAGCAGCTTGGAAGGTTTGAGGTCCTACAATGAGCAGTTCTTC | CASSLEGLRSYNEQFF
TRBJ2-7 | TRBV27 | TRBD2 | . | TGTGCCAGCAGTTTATCGTTGGGGGGGTCCTACGAGCAGTACTTC | CASSLSLGGSYEQYF
TRBJ2-2 | TRBV2 | TRBD1 | . | TGTGCCAGCAGTGGTCAGGGGGAAGGGACCGGGGAGCTGTTTTTT | CASSGQGEGTGELFF
TRBJ2-6 | TRBV27 | . | . | TGTGCCAGCAGTTCACAGGGTCTGAGGGCCAACGTCCTGACTTTC | CASSSQGLRANVLTF